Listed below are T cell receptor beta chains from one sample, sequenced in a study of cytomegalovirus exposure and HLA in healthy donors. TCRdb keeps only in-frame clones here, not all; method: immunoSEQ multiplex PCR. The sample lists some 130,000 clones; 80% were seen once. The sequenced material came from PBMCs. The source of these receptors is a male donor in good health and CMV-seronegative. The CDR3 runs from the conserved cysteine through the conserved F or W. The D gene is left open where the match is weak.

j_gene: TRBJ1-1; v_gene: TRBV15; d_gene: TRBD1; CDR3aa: CATSAPTRDRGRGNTEAFF
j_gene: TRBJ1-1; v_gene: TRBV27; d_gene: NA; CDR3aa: CASSLEPLNTEAFF
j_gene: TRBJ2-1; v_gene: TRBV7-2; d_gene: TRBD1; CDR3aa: CASSFQGEEQFF
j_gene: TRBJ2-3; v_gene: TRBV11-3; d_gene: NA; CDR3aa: CASSLEVADTQYF
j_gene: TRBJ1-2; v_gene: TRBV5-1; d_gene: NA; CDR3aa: CASSLVGGPYGYTF
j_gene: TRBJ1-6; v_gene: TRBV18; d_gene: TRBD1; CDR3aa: CASSRDRNSPLHF
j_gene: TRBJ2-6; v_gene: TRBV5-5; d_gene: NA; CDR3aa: CASSLAGAGANVLTF
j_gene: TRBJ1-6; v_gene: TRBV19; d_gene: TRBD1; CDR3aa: CASRQGGNSPLHF
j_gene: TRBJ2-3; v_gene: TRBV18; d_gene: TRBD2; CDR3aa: CASSPGLAGVGGDTQYF
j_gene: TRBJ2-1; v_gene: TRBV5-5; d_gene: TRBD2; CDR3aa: CASSSSGGLYNEQFF
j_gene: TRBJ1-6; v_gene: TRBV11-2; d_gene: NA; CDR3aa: CASSLVPDSPLHF
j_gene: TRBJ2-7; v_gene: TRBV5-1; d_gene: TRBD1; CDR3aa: CASSIRAGQAPYEQYF
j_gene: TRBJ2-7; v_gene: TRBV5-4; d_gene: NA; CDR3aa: CASSPPGLTYEQYF
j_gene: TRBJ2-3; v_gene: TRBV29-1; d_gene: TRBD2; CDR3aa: CSVEDGAGTSTDTQYF
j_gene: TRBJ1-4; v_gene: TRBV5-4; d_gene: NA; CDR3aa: CASSFDGLGGKLFF
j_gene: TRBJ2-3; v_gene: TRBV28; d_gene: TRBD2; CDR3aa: CASSLQTSGGSVGTQYF
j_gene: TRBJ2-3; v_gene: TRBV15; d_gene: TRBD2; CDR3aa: CATSREVAGSTDTQYF
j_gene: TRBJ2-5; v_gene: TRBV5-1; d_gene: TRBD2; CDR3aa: CASSLAGTSEETQYF
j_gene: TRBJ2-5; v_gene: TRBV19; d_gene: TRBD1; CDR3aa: CASSLIPGQGASEQYF
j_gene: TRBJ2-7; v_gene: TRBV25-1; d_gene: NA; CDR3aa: CASSEGLCKYF
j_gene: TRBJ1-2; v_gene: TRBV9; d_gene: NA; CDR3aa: CASSVDAQSNYGYTF
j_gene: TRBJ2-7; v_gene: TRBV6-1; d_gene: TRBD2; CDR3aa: CATWQGGSYEQYF